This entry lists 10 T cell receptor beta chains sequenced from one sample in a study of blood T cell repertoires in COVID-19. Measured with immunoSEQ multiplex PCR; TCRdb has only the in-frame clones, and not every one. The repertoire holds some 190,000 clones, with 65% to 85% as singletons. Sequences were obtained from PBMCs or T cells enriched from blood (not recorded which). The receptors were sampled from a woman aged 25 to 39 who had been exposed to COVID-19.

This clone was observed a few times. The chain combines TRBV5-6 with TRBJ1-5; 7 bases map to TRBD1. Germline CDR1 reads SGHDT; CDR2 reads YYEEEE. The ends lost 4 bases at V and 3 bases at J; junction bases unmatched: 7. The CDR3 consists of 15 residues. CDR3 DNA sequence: TGTGCCAGCAGCCTCGGGAGGGGGCCCAATCAGCCCCAGCATTTT. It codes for CASSLGRGPNQPQHF.

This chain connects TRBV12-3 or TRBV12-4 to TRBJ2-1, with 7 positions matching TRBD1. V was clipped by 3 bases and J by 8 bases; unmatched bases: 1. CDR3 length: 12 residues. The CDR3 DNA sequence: TGTGCCAGCAGTTTTACAGGGGATGAGCAGTTCTTC. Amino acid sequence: CASSFTGDEQFF.

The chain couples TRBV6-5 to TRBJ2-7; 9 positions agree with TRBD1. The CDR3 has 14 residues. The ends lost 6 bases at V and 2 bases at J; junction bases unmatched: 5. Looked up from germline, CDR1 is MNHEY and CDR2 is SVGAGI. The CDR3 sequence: CASRPRQGAYEQYF. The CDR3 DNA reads TGTGCCAGCAGACCCAGACAGGGGGCCTACGAGCAGTACTTC.

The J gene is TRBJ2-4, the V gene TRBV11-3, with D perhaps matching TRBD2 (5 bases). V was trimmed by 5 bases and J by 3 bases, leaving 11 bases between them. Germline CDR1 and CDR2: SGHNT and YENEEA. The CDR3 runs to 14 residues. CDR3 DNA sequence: TGTGCCAGCAGCCCCGGGGTGGACAAAAACATTCAGTACTTC. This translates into CASSPGVDKNIQYF. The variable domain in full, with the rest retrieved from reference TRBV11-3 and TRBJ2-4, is EAGVVQSPRYKIIEKKQPVAFWCNPISGHNTLYWYLQNLGQGPELLIRYENEEAVDDSQLPKDRFSAERLKGVDSTLKIQPAELGDSAVYLCASSPGVDKNIQYFGAGTRLSVL.

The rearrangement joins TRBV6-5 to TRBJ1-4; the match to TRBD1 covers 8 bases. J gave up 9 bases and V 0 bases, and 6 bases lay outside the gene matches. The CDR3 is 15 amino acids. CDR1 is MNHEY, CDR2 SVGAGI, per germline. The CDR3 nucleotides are TGTGCCAGCAGTTACTCGGGACAGGATGGTCAAAAACTGTTTTTT. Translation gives CASSYSGQDGQKLFF.

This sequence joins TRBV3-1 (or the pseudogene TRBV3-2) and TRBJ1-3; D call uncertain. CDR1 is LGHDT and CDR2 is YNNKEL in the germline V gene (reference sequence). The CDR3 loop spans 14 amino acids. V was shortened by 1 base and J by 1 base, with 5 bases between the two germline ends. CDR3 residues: CASSQVLSGNTIYF. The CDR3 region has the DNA TGTGCCAGCAGCCAAGTCTTATCTGGAAACACCATATATTTT.

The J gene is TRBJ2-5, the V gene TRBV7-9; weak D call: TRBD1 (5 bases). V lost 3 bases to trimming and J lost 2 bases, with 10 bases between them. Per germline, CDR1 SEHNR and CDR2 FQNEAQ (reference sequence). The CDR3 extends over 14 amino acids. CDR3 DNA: TGTGCCAGCAGCTTCCCAGGGTGGCAAGAGACCCAGTACTTC. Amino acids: CASSFPGWQETQYF.

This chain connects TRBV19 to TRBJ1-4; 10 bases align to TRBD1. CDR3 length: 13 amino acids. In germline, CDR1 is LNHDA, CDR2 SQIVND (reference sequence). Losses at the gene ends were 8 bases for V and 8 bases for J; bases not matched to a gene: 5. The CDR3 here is CASWDRGNEKLFF. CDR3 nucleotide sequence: TGTGCCAGTTGGGACAGGGGTAACGAAAAACTGTTTTTT.

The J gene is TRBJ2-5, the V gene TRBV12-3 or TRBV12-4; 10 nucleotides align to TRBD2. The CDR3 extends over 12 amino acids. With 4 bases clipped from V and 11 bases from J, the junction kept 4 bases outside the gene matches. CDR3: CASSSIAGGQYF. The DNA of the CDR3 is TGTGCCAGCAGTTCTATAGCGGGGGGTCAGTACTTC.

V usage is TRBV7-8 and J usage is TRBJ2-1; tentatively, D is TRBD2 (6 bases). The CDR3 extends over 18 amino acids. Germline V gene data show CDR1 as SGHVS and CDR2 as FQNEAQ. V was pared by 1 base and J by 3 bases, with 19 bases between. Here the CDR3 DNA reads TGTGCCAGCAGCTTAGGTAGCTATATCGGGGGTTACTACAATGAGCAGTTCTTC. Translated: CASSLGSYIGGYYNEQFF.